This T cell receptor (beta chain) originates from a study of blood T cell repertoires in COVID-19. This clone appeared a few times. Only in-frame clones appear in the TCRdb table, and some are missing; sequencing was by immunoSEQ multiplex PCR. The data show more than 250,000 clones, with over 75% seen just once and approximately 5% held by the top ten. The sequence derives from a woman aged 25 to 45 who had recovered from COVID-19. The sequenced material came from PBMCs or T cells enriched from blood (not recorded which).

CDR3 nucleotide sequence: TGTGCCAGCAGCTCCCAAGGGACAGGGCTGCCCCACGAGCAGTACTTC. Its translation: CASSSQGTGLPHEQYF. The V and J genes are TRBV7-9 and TRBJ2-7, with 9 positions matching TRBD1. CDR1 is SEHNR and CDR2 is FQNEAQ in the germline V gene (reference sequence). Trimming took 4 bases from V and 5 from J; bases not matched to a gene: 12. The CDR3 has 16 residues.